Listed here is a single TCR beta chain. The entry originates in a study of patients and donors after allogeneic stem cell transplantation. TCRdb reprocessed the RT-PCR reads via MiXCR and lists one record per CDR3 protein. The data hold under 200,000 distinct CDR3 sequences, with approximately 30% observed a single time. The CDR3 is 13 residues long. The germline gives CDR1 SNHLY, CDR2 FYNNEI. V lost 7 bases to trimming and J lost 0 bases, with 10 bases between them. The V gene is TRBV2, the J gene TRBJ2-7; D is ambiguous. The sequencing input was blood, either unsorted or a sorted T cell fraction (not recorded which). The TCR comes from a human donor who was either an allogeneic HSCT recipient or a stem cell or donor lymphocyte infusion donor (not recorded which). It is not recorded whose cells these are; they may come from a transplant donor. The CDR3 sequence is CASNGWSSYEQYF. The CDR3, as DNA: TGTGCCAGCAATGGCTGGAGCTCCTACGAGCAGTACTTC. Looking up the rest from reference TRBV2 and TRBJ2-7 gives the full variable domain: EPEVTQTPSHQVTQMGQEVILRCVPISNHLYFYWYRQILGQKVEFLVSFYNNEISEKSEIFDDQFSVERPDGSNFTLKIRSTKLEDSAMYFCASNGWSSYEQYFGPGTRLTVT.